A single sample is the source of the 28 T cell receptor beta chains below, sequenced in a study of OX40 agonist ivuxolimab in advanced cancers. Clones were sequenced by immunoSEQ multiplex PCR, and TCRdb holds only the in-frame ones, with some missing. The table has about 100,000 clones, over 75% seen once; the top ten hold around 0.31%. Here the sequenced sample was CD4+ or CD8+ T cells sorted from blood, taken in a trial of the OX40 agonist ivuxolimab. The source is an adult with an advanced solid tumor such as melanoma, head and neck, liver or kidney cancer.

The V and J genes are TRBV6-1 and TRBJ1-1, with no clear D. Per germline, CDR1 MNHNS and CDR2 SASEGT. This CDR3 has 14 residues. V was pared by 1 base and J by 5 bases, with 11 bases between. CDR3 residues: CASSEVRSRTEAFF. The DNA for the CDR3 is TGTGCCAGCAGTGAAGTCAGGAGTAGGACTGAAGCTTTCTTT.

This clone was seen a single time. The chain carries TRBV7-8 and TRBJ2-5; unclear D gene. Trimming took 1 base from V and 5 from J, leaving 11 bases between them. Germline CDR1 and CDR2: SGHVS and FQNEAQ. This CDR3 has 14 amino acids. CDR3 sequence: CASSLGRPTETQYF. CDR3 in DNA: TGTGCCAGCAGCTTAGGCCGTCCGACCGAGACCCAGTACTTC.

The CDR3 DNA reads TGTGCCAGCAGTTACTCGAACATCTATGGCTACACCTTC. Amino acids: CASSYSNIYGYTF. The genes are TRBV6-5 and TRBJ1-2; no firm D call. Germline assignment: CDR1 MNHEY and CDR2 SVGAGI. The CDR3 extends over 13 amino acids. V was trimmed by 0 bases and J by 4 bases, leaving 6 bases between them.

The genes are TRBV6-6 and TRBJ1-1; D gene unclear. V lost 7 bases and J 7 bases, leaving 10 bases between the germline ends. The CDR3 consists of 11 residues. The germline V gene encodes CDR1 MNHNY and CDR2 SVGAGI (reference sequence). The CDR3: CASKEGNEAFF. The DNA of the CDR3 is TGTGCCAGCAAAGAGGGAAATGAAGCTTTCTTT.

This rearrangement joins TRBV6-6 to TRBJ2-5; the D call may be TRBD1 or TRBD2 (6 bases each). CDR1 MNHNY and CDR2 SVGAGI come from the germline V gene (reference sequence). V was pared by 5 bases and J by 4 bases, with 20 bases between. This CDR3 spans 16 amino acids. CDR3 protein: CASSPAARGAGETQYF. The CDR3 DNA reads TGTGCCAGCAGTCCTGCCGCGAGGGGGGCCGGAGAGACCCAGTACTTC.

This sequence joins TRBV28 and TRBJ1-1, with D maybe TRBD1 (5 bases). V was clipped by 2 bases and J by 1 base, with 14 bases between them. This CDR3 spans 16 amino acids. Germline CDR1 and CDR2: MDHEN and SYDVKM. CDR3 nucleotide sequence: TGTGCCAGCAGTTTAGGGTCACCGAGGGGGAACACTGAAGCTTTCTTT. As protein: CASSLGSPRGNTEAFF.

The CDR3 DNA reads as TGCGCCAGCAGCCCGGTTCCTCTGGGCCTGATAGGGGCAGATACGCAGTATTTT. Translation gives CASSPVPLGLIGADTQYF. V gene TRBV5-1 combines with J gene TRBJ2-3, with D possibly matching TRBD1 (5 bases). V gave up 4 bases and J gave up 4 bases, with 25 bases separating them. Germline CDR1 SGHRS, CDR2 YFSETQ. The CDR3 sequence is 18 residues long.

V is TRBV4-2 and J is TRBJ1-1; 7 bases map to TRBD1. Germline loops: CDR1 LGHNA, CDR2 YNFKEQ. The CDR3 runs 14 residues. V dropped 5 bases and J dropped 4; count of bases not matched to a gene: 7. CDR3 protein: CASSGTELSTEAFF. CDR3 DNA: TGTGCCAGCAGCGGGACAGAACTAAGCACTGAAGCTTTCTTT.

CDR3 loop: CASSVRGVRAYEQYF. The DNA of the CDR3 is TGTGCCAGCAGTGTCCGGGGGGTGCGCGCCTACGAGCAGTACTTC. The chain links TRBV28 to TRBJ2-7; 7 bases fit TRBD2. Germline V gene lookup returns CDR1 MDHEN and CDR2 SYDVKM. Unmatched junction bases numbered 9, after V lost 5 bases and J lost 2 bases. The CDR3 sequence is 15 residues long.

V usage is TRBV19 and J usage is TRBJ2-1; perhaps TRBD2 as D (6 bases). The germline V gene has CDR1 LNHDA and CDR2 SQIVND (reference sequence). The CDR3 is 14 residues long. Trimming removed 1 base at V and 11 bases at J, with 15 bases between. CDR3 sequence (DNA): TGTGCCAGTAGTATAGCAGAAGCGGGCTGGAAGCAGTTCTTC. Translating gives CASSIAEAGWKQFF.

J is TRBJ1-2 and V is TRBV25-1; D is possibly TRBD1 (5 bases). CDR1 and CDR2 (germline): MGHDK, SYGVNS. The germline V and J ends were trimmed by 6 bases and 2 bases, with 10 bases remaining between them. The CDR3 runs to 13 residues. For the CDR3, the DNA is TGTGCCAGCAGCCCGGGACCCAACTATGGCTACACCTTC. This translates into CASSPGPNYGYTF.

The chain joins TRBV4-3 to TRBJ2-2, with 9 bases aligning to TRBD2. Trimming at V came to 1 base and at J to 6 bases, leaving 3 bases not matched to a gene. Per germline, CDR1 LGHNA and CDR2 YSLEER. The CDR3 sequence is 15 residues long. The chain's CDR3 is CASSQGVAGAGELFF. The DNA of the CDR3 is TGCGCCAGCAGCCAAGGGGTAGCGGGAGCCGGGGAGCTGTTTTTT.

This chain joins TRBV14 and TRBJ2-1, with D unresolved. The CDR3 has 15 amino acids. CDR1 and CDR2 from the germline V gene are SGHDN and FVKESK. V lost 5 bases and J lost 0, with 11 bases in between. DNA of the CDR3: TGTGCCAGCAGCTCCGGACGGGCCTCCTACAATGAGCAGTTCTTC. Its translation is CASSSGRASYNEQFF.

The gene calls are TRBV30 and TRBJ2-7, with TRBD2 matching over 8 bases. The J segment lost 10 bases and the V segment lost 7 bases, leaving 9 bases of the junction unmatched. Germline V gene sequence: CDR1 GTSNPN, CDR2 SVGIG (reference sequence). There are 11 residues in the CDR3. As DNA, the CDR3 is TGTGCCTCCCGACGGGGGGGAAAACAGTACTTC. Translation: CASRRGGKQYF.

The rearrangement links TRBV5-6 to TRBJ2-5, with TRBD1 as a possible D gene (6 bases). Germline V lookup: CDR1 SGHDT, CDR2 YYEEEE. The germline V and J ends were trimmed by 0 bases and 2 bases, with 14 bases remaining between them. The CDR3 runs 16 residues. CDR3 DNA: TGTGCCAGCAGCTTGGGGTTGGGGGCCGAACAAGAGACCCAGTACTTC. It translates to CASSLGLGAEQETQYF.

This clone was seen a handful of times. The CDR3 nucleotides read TGTGCCAGCAGACCTCCGGGTCAGCCCCAGCATTTT. It translates to CASRPPGQPQHF. The chain has TRBV28 and TRBJ1-5, with no clear D. This CDR3 region has 12 residues. Germline assignment: CDR1 MDHEN and CDR2 SYDVKM. Deletions cut 6 bases from V and 6 bases from J, with 9 bases between.

This clone appeared once. This rearrangement joins TRBV29-1 to TRBJ1-1; 9 nucleotides agree with TRBD1. CDR1 and CDR2 from the germline V gene are SQVTM and ANQGSEA. The CDR3 contains 13 residues. The V segment lost 6 bases and the J segment 4 bases; nucleotides outside the gene matches: 6. CDR3 sequence: CSVAGQGTTEAFF. The CDR3 coding sequence is TGCAGCGTCGCGGGACAGGGAACCACTGAAGCTTTCTTT.

The table lists this clone with a count of one. The V call is TRBV18, the J call TRBJ2-5; 9 bases map to TRBD1. V shed 3 bases and J 5 bases; nucleotides not matched to a gene: 7. The length of the CDR3 is 15 residues. From germline, CDR1 is KGHSH and CDR2 LQKENI. The CDR3 coding sequence is TGTGCCAGCTCACCCAACAGGGGGCCTGGGGAGACCCAGTACTTC. It codes for CASSPNRGPGETQYF.

The rearrangement links TRBV30 to TRBJ2-3, with 13 positions matching TRBD2. Trimming took 4 bases from V and 4 from J; bases not matched to a gene: 2. CDR1 is GTSNPN, CDR2 SVGIG, per germline (reference sequence). The CDR3 extends over 14 amino acids. This CDR3 is CAWTGTSGADTQYF. The DNA for the CDR3 is TGTGCCTGGACCGGGACTAGCGGGGCAGATACGCAGTATTTT.

The V and J genes are TRBV5-5 and TRBJ2-3, with 7 positions matching TRBD2. CDR3 length equals 15 residues. From germline, CDR1 is SGHKS and CDR2 YYEKEE (reference sequence). The V and J ends lost 4 bases and 1 base, in that order; junction bases with no gene match: 6. In nucleotides, the CDR3 is TGTGCCAGCAGCCAACTAGCGAGTGGCACAGATACGCAGTATTTT. Its protein is CASSQLASGTDTQYF.

The chain employs TRBV18 and TRBJ2-1, with no clear D. This CDR3 has 12 amino acids. V lost 1 base to trimming and J lost 10 bases, with 8 bases between them. Germline CDR1 KGHSH, CDR2 LQKENI. The CDR3 sequence is CASSPRAGEQFF. The DNA for the CDR3 is TGTGCCAGCTCACCACGTGCAGGAGAGCAGTTCTTC.

This chain connects TRBV19 to TRBJ1-2; tentative D call: TRBD1 (5 bases). The CDR3 is 17 residues long. V shed 7 bases and J shed 3 bases, with 24 bases lying between them. The germline gives CDR1 LNHDA, CDR2 SQIVND (reference sequence). Here the CDR3 reads CASMPRTARVLDYGYTF. The DNA of the CDR3 is TGTGCCAGTATGCCTCGCACGGCCAGGGTTTTGGACTATGGCTACACCTTC.

The V gene is TRBV6-7, the J gene TRBJ2-1; D gene unclear. TRBV6-7 is placed among ORFs of uncertain function. V lost 5 bases and J lost 4, with 21 bases in between. The CDR3 length is 17 residues. DNA of the CDR3: TGTGCCAGCAGTCCACAATCGGACCAGAAGGGTTACAATGAGCAGTTCTTC. Protein: CASSPQSDQKGYNEQFF.

The rearrangement joins TRBV15 to TRBJ2-3, with 7 nucleotides matching TRBD2. The CDR3 runs to 16 residues. CDR1 and CDR2 (germline): LNHNV, YYDKDF (reference sequence). V trimming: 2 bases; J trimming: 2 bases; junction bases outside the gene matches: 7. The CDR3 nucleotides read TGTGCCACCAGCAGATACCACGGGACTACCACAGATACGCAGTATTTT. Its translation: CATSRYHGTTTDTQYF.

This chain links TRBV5-1 with TRBJ2-7; the match to TRBD2 covers 12 bases. The CDR3 runs 14 residues. Germline-derived CDR1 and CDR2 are SGHRS and YFSETQ. V shed 4 bases and J 2 bases; nucleotides not matched to a gene: 1. CDR3 DNA sequence: TGCGCCAGCAGCCGGACTAGCGGGGCCTACGAGCAGTACTTC. It specifies CASSRTSGAYEQYF. Complete variable domain (other parts from reference TRBV5-1 and TRBJ2-7): KAGVTQTPRYLIKTRGQQVTLSCSPISGHRSVSWYQQTPGQGLQFLFEYFSETQRNKGNFPGRFSGRQFSNSRSEMNVSTLELGDSALYLCASSRTSGAYEQYFGPGTRLTVT.

The V and J genes are TRBV28 and TRBJ1-6; D perhaps matches TRBD1 (6 bases). The CDR3 spans 16 residues. With 6 bases removed from V and 6 bases from J, the gap between germline ends came to 18 bases. Per germline, CDR1 MDHEN and CDR2 SYDVKM. The CDR3 loop reads CASRPQGSERNSPLHF. The CDR3 nucleotides are TGTGCCAGCAGACCACAGGGCTCGGAACGTAATTCACCCCTCCACTTT.

The CDR3 nucleotides read TGTGCCAGCAGCGTAGGCGGTAGCGGGAGCATAGAGACCCAGTACTTC. This translates into CASSVGGSGSIETQYF. The J gene is TRBJ2-5, the V gene TRBV9, with 9 bases that match TRBD2. CDR3 length equals 16 residues. Per the germline V gene, CDR1 is SGDLS and CDR2 is YYNGEE. V shed 0 bases, J shed 4 bases, and the junction held 7 bases outside the gene matches.

Points on this clone: Other DNA sequences in this sample translate to the same CDR3. This chain links TRBV28 with TRBJ2-1; 9 bases fit TRBD2. This CDR3 comprises 16 residues. The germline V gene has CDR1 MDHEN and CDR2 SYDVKM. Unmatched junction bases numbered 8, after V lost 6 bases and J lost 2 bases. As DNA, the CDR3 is TGTGCCAGCAGCCCCTTGGGCGGGAGGGCCTACAATGAGCAGTTCTTC. It codes for CASSPLGGRAYNEQFF.